A single sample gave rise to the 24 T cell receptor beta chains below, sequenced in a study of CD8+ T cells in alopecia areata. The treatment denotes: oral pan-JAK inhibitor, 5-10 mg twice daily. RNA was extracted and reverse transcribed into cDNA as the sequencing template. Clones were read by immunoSEQ multiplex PCR, and TCRdb kept only the in-frame ones, dropping some. The sample includes about 180,000 clones, about 51% of them seen just once. The specimen was CD8+ T cells sorted from blood, collected around week 53, from a patient treated with tofacitinib. All receptors derive from a human donor with alopecia areata.

The rearrangement links TRBV5-1 to TRBJ2-1; D assignment may be TRBD1 or TRBD2 (5 bases each). Per germline, CDR1 SGHRS and CDR2 YFSETQ. V was clipped by 4 bases and J by 3 bases, with 11 bases between them. CDR3 length: 14 residues. The CDR3 loop reads CASSLYGGYNEQFF. CDR3 DNA sequence: TGCGCCAGCAGCCTGTATGGGGGCTACAATGAGCAGTTCTTC. The variable domain in full, with the rest retrieved from reference TRBV5-1 and TRBJ2-1, is KAGVTQTPRYLIKTRGQQVTLSCSPISGHRSVSWYQQTPGQGLQFLFEYFSETQRNKGNFPGRFSGRQFSNSRSEMNVSTLELGDSALYLCASSLYGGYNEQFFGPGTRLTVL.

The gene calls are TRBV5-6 and TRBJ2-1; 8 nucleotides line up with TRBD1. Germline V CDR1 and CDR2: SGHDT, YYEEEE. V dropped 1 base and J dropped 5; count of bases not matched to a gene: 5. The CDR3 has 15 amino acids. In DNA form, the CDR3 reads TGTGCCAGCAGCTTGTTAGGACAGGGCGACAATGAGCAGTTCTTC. The encoded protein is CASSLLGQGDNEQFF.

CDR3 DNA: TGCGCCAGCAGCCAAGATTCAGGGACAGGCTATGGCTACACCTTC. Encoded protein: CASSQDSGTGYGYTF. The rearrangement joins TRBV4-3 to TRBJ1-2, with 8 bases that match TRBD1. Losses at the gene ends were 0 bases for V and 4 bases for J; bases not matched to a gene: 4. The CDR3 spans 15 residues. Germline lookup yields CDR1 LGHNA and CDR2 YSLEER.

The table lists this clone with a few counts. The chain carries TRBV19 and TRBJ1-5; the D is unclear. Per germline, CDR1 LNHDA and CDR2 SQIVND (reference sequence). This CDR3 spans 14 amino acids. V was shortened by 7 bases and J by 0 bases, with 10 bases between the two germline ends. CDR3 loop: CASKEDNSNQPQHF. The CDR3 DNA reads as TGTGCCAGTAAGGAGGATAATAGCAATCAGCCCCAGCATTTT.

There are a few counts of this clone. The V and J genes are TRBV7-9 and TRBJ2-7, with TRBD1 matching over 7 bases. The CDR3 contains 16 residues. Germline assignment: CDR1 SEHNR and CDR2 FQNEAQ (reference sequence). V lost 3 bases, J lost 5 bases, and 13 bases stayed unmatched. As DNA, the CDR3 is TGTGCCAGCAGCTTCACCCGACAGGGCTGGGAAAACGAGCAGTACTTC. This codes for CASSFTRQGWENEQYF. Full variable domain (rest looked up from reference TRBV7-9 and TRBJ2-7): DTGVSQNPRHKITKRGQNVTFRCDPISEHNRLYWYRQTLGQGPEFLTYFQNEAQLEKSRLLSDRFSAERPKGSFSTLEIQRTEQGDSAMYLCASSFTRQGWENEQYFGPGTRLTVT.

This chain links TRBV29-1 with TRBJ2-3; 14 bases are shared with TRBD2. Germline V gene lookup returns CDR1 SQVTM and CDR2 ANQGSEA. The CDR3 extends over 17 amino acids. Germline trimming cut 2 bases from V and 5 bases from J; bases unmatched to any gene: 9. CDR3 sequence (DNA): TGCAGCGTTGAAATGACTAGCGGGGGGGCCTTCAGAGATACGCAGTATTTT. This codes for CSVEMTSGGAFRDTQYF.

The chain links TRBV6-1 to TRBJ2-7; TRBD1 agrees at 7 bases. The CDR3 is made up of 15 amino acids. Germline CDR1 MNHNS, CDR2 SASEGT. The V and J ends lost 1 base and 3 bases, in that order; junction bases with no gene match: 6. The CDR3 protein is CASSEGLRQGYEQYF. The CDR3 region has the DNA TGTGCCAGCAGTGAAGGCTTGCGACAGGGCTACGAGCAGTACTTC.

The chain joins TRBV12-5 to TRBJ1-5; D ambiguous. In germline, CDR1 is LGHNT, CDR2 FRNRAP. Trimming pared 4 bases from V and 0 bases from J, leaving 7 bases between. This CDR3 is 14 amino acids long. This CDR3 is CASGSRDSNQPQHF. In DNA form, the CDR3 reads TGTGCTAGTGGTTCCCGGGATAGCAATCAGCCCCAGCATTTT.

The rearrangement links TRBV9 to TRBJ1-4; TRBD1 matches at 8 bases. V shed 4 bases, J shed 8 bases, and the junction held 7 bases outside the gene matches. Germline V gene data show CDR1 as SGDLS and CDR2 as YYNGEE. This CDR3 has 14 residues. The CDR3 DNA reads as TGTGCCAGCAGCCCTTGGACAGGGAACGAAAAACTGTTTTTT. This encodes CASSPWTGNEKLFF.

This clone was observed a few times. In the same sample, other DNA sequences code for this CDR3. This chain connects TRBV7-3 to TRBJ2-7; 11 nucleotides align to TRBD1. The CDR3 extends over 15 amino acids. The germline V gene encodes CDR1 SGHTA and CDR2 FQGTGA. The J segment lost 0 bases and the V segment lost 5 bases, leaving 3 bases of the junction unmatched. The DNA for the CDR3 is TGTGCCAGCAGCCCCGGGACAGGGGGCTCCTACGAGCAGTACTTC. Translated: CASSPGTGGSYEQYF.

To note about this clone: The sample holds other DNA sequences that translate to the same CDR3. The V gene is TRBV9, the J gene TRBJ2-7, with 7 bases identical to TRBD2. Looked up from germline, CDR1 is SGDLS and CDR2 is YYNGEE. There are 14 residues in the CDR3. With 0 bases clipped from V and 2 bases from J, the junction kept 2 bases outside the gene matches. CDR3 sequence (DNA): TGTGCCAGCAGCGTAGGTGGGGGGGCCTACGAGCAGTACTTC. This translates into CASSVGGGAYEQYF.

The chain combines TRBV29-1 with TRBJ2-1; perhaps D is TRBD1 or TRBD2 (6 bases each). CDR1 and CDR2 (germline): SQVTM, ANQGSEA. The length of the CDR3 is 12 residues. V dropped 7 bases and J dropped 8 bases, with 15 bases sitting between them. The CDR3 coding sequence is TGCAGCGGACGAGGGGGGCTGGATGAGCAGTTCTTC. Amino acid sequence: CSGRGGLDEQFF.

This clone was found once. The chain carries TRBV29-1 and TRBJ1-1; D ambiguous. The V gene's germline CDR1 is SQVTM and CDR2 ANQGSEA. Trimming cost V 1 base and J 4 bases, with 4 bases left between them. This CDR3 is 11 amino acids long. Here the CDR3 reads CSVEGATEAFF. For the CDR3, the DNA is TGCAGCGTTGAAGGGGCCACTGAAGCTTTCTTT. Full variable domain (rest looked up from reference TRBV29-1 and TRBJ1-1): SAVISQKPSRDICQRGTSLTIQCQVDSQVTMMFWYRQQPGQSLTLIATANQGSEATYESGFVIDKFPISRPNLTFSTLTVSNMSPEDSSIYLCSVEGATEAFFGQGTRLTVV.

The chain combines TRBV27 with TRBJ1-4; 7 bases line up with TRBD1. Per germline, CDR1 MNHEY and CDR2 SMNVEV (reference sequence). After removal of 2 bases from V and 8 bases from J, the junction contained 11 bases not matched to a gene. This CDR3 has 16 residues. CDR3 DNA sequence: TGTGCCAGCAGTTTAGGGCACGCAGGGGGGGTCGAAAAACTGTTTTTT. As protein: CASSLGHAGGVEKLFF.

The chain carries TRBV27 and TRBJ2-7; 10 bases agree with TRBD1. The J segment lost 9 bases and the V segment lost 4 bases, leaving 6 bases of the junction unmatched. Germline V gene lookup returns CDR1 MNHEY and CDR2 SMNVEV (reference sequence). The CDR3 has 13 amino acids. This chain's CDR3 is CASSYGTGVGQYF. The CDR3 DNA reads as TGTGCCAGCAGTTACGGGACAGGGGTCGGGCAGTACTTC.

This rearrangement joins TRBV9 to TRBJ2-1; TRBD1 aligns across 8 bases. V lost 4 bases, J lost 4 bases, and 4 bases stayed unmatched. The germline gives CDR1 SGDLS, CDR2 YYNGEE. The CDR3 covers 14 residues. The CDR3 coding sequence is TGTGCCAGCAGCAACCGACAGGGGTACAATGAGCAGTTCTTC. Amino acids: CASSNRQGYNEQFF.

This clone was detected only a few times. The chain is built from TRBV2 and TRBJ2-7, with TRBD1 matching over 7 bases. The CDR3 is made up of 14 amino acids. Germline V gives CDR1 SNHLY, CDR2 FYNNEI. V was clipped by 1 base and J by 2 bases; unmatched bases: 2. CDR3 region: CASSEEGQTYEQYF. In DNA, the CDR3 is TGTGCCAGCAGTGAAGAGGGACAGACCTACGAGCAGTACTTC.

This rearrangement joins TRBV5-6 to TRBJ1-5, with 10 bases matching TRBD1. Germline CDR1 reads SGHDT; CDR2 reads YYEEEE. V trimming: 2 bases; J trimming: 6 bases; junction bases outside the gene matches: 2. The CDR3 extends over 14 amino acids. CDR3 DNA sequence: TGTGCCAGCAGCTTCGGGACAGGGGTTCAGCCCCAGCATTTT. Translated: CASSFGTGVQPQHF.

This clone occurred a few times. The CDR3 sequence is CAISQTGTGRTGELFF. CDR3 bases: TGTGCCATCAGCCAAACCGGGACAGGCCGAACCGGGGAGCTGTTTTTT. The chain recombines TRBV10-3 with TRBJ2-2; 8 nucleotides align to TRBD1. The CDR3 covers 16 residues. CDR1 ENHRY and CDR2 SYGVKD come from the germline V gene. Losses at the gene ends were 6 bases for V and 5 bases for J; bases not matched to a gene: 11.

V usage is TRBV5-4 and J usage is TRBJ1-5; tentatively, D is TRBD1 (5 bases). Trimming removed 4 bases from V and 6 bases from J, with 14 bases in between. The CDR3 length is 14 residues. Germline V gene sequence: CDR1 SGHNT, CDR2 YYREEE (reference sequence). The CDR3 here is CASSMGREGQPQHF. For the CDR3, the DNA is TGTGCCAGCAGCATGGGACGAGAAGGTCAGCCCCAGCATTTT.

This clone was observed once. The chain links TRBV7-9 to TRBJ2-1; D remains unclear. V gave up 2 bases and J gave up 8 bases, with 13 bases separating them. The V gene's germline CDR1 is SEHNR and CDR2 FQNEAQ (reference sequence). The CDR3 is 14 amino acids. The CDR3 loop is CASSLFEAKDEQFF. Here the CDR3 DNA reads TGTGCCAGCAGCTTATTTGAGGCCAAGGATGAGCAGTTCTTC.

Comments on this clone: The same CDR3 arises from other DNA sequences in this sample as well. V is TRBV11-2 and J is TRBJ2-5; unclear D gene. The V end lost 1 base, the J end lost 5 bases, and 2 bases lay between the germline ends. Looked up from germline, CDR1 is SGHAT and CDR2 is FQNNGV. CDR3 length equals 11 residues. The CDR3 region has the DNA TGTGCCAGCAGCTTAGTGGAGACCCAGTACTTC. Amino acids: CASSLVETQYF.

The V gene is TRBV7-9, the J gene TRBJ2-5; perhaps TRBD1 as D (5 bases). This CDR3 is 15 amino acids long. Per germline, CDR1 SEHNR and CDR2 FQNEAQ (reference sequence). V lost 1 base to trimming and J lost 2 bases, with 11 bases between them. The CDR3 nucleotides read TGTGCCAGCAGCTTAGTGCAGGGATCACAAGAGACCCAGTACTTC. This translates into CASSLVQGSQETQYF.

This sequence joins TRBV27 and TRBJ2-1; a weak D match, TRBD2 (5 bases). The CDR3 has 14 residues. Trimming cost V 7 bases and J 5 bases, with 15 bases left between them. The V gene's germline CDR1 is MNHEY and CDR2 SMNVEV (reference sequence). CDR3 residues: CASTISGSHNEQFF. The CDR3 nucleotides read TGTGCCAGCACGATCAGCGGATCCCACAATGAGCAGTTCTTC.